This T cell receptor (beta chain) was observed in a study of T cells after yellow fever vaccination. The overall study: Each low-cell-number fraction was prepared by means of SMART-Seq v4 Ultra Low Input.

The CDR3 spans 14 residues. The J segment lost 7 bases and the V segment lost 5 bases, leaving 8 bases of the junction unmatched. The germline V gene encodes CDR1 SGHRS and CDR2 YFSETQ. In its sample, this clonotype was seen a few times. TCRdb processed the 5' RACE reads anew with MiXCR; each CDR3 protein has one entry. The data show some 390,000 distinct CDR3 sequences, around 20% seen once. V and J are TRBV5-1 and TRBJ1-1; 10 nucleotides line up with TRBD1. This sequence originates from a man in his late teens or twenties who received the YFV17D yellow fever vaccine. This specimen consisted of PBMCs, obtained before the yellow fever booster vaccination. In DNA form, the CDR3 reads TGCGCCAGCAGTCTGACAGGGGGCAGGTATGAAGCTTTCTTT. Translated, it gives CASSLTGGRYEAFF.